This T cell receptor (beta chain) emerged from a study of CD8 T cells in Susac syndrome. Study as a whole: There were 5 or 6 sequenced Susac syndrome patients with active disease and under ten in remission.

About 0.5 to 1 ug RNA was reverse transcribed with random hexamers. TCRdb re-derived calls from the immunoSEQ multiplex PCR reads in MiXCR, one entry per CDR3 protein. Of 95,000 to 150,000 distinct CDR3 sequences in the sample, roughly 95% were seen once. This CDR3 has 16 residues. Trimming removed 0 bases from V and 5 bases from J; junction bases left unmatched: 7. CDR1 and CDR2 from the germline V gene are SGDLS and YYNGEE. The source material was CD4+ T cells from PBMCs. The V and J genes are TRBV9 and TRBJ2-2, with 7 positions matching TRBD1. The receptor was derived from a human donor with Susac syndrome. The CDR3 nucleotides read TGTGCCAGCAGCGTAGGGACAGGCGGTGCGACCGGGGAGCTGTTTTTT. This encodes CASSVGTGGATGELFF.